Listed below are T cell receptor beta chains from one sample, sequenced in a study of shared clonotypes between healthy human individuals. TCRdb's copy holds only in-frame clones and misses some; the assay was immunoSEQ multiplex PCR. The data show almost 700,000 clones, about 91% seen once. The sequenced sample was naive CD8+ T cells sorted from blood. These receptors originate from a man aged 30 to 45 in good health. Both conserved end residues are part of each CDR3. The D gene is left open where the match is weak. Expanded clones are given a class, and other clones once, few, many or no size at all.

DNA	CDR3	J	D	V	size
TGTGCCAGCAGCGTAACACTCGGGACTAGCGGGAGGTACCCCCGCACAGATACGCAGTATTTT	CASSVTLGTSGRYPRTDTQYF	TRBJ2-3	TRBD2	TRBV9	NA
TGCAGCGTTGAGGGGATGACAGGGGGCCACTACAATGAGCAGTTCTTC	CSVEGMTGGHYNEQFF	TRBJ2-1	TRBD1	TRBV29-1	NA
TGTGCCAGCAGCTTAGGACCGGGACAGACTAATGAAAAACTGTTTTTT	CASSLGPGQTNEKLFF	TRBJ1-4	TRBD1	TRBV7-8	medium-sized
TGTGCCAGCAGTGTAAGCCCCAACTCGAACACTGAAGCTTTCTTT	CASSVSPNSNTEAFF	TRBJ1-1	NA	TRBV6-4	NA
TGTGCCAGCAGCCCCGACAGGGGGCCGAACTCCTACGAGCAGTACTTC	CASSPDRGPNSYEQYF	TRBJ2-7	TRBD1	TRBV7-9	NA
TGTGCCAGCAGCTTAACAGGGGCGGGCACAGATACGCAGTATTTT	CASSLTGAGTDTQYF	TRBJ2-3	NA	TRBV7-3	NA
TGTGCCAGCAGCGCGACAGACGGGGCCGAGGGCTACACCTTC	CASSATDGAEGYTF	TRBJ1-2	NA	TRBV9	once
TGTGCCAGCTCACCCCCACCTCCGACGGTATCCTACGAGCAGTACTTC	CASSPPPPTVSYEQYF	TRBJ2-7	NA	TRBV18	NA
TGTGCCACGAACGGGGAAAGGGAGTACAGGGTGAGAGGCTACACCTTC	CATNGEREYRVRGYTF	TRBJ1-2	NA	TRBV10-3	once
TGCAGCGTTGAAATATCGGGAAGTGAAGCCTACGAGCAGTACTTC	CSVEISGSEAYEQYF	TRBJ2-7	NA	TRBV29-1	NA
TGTGCCAGCAGTCGGAATAAAGCGGTCTCCTACAATGAGCAGTTCTTC	CASSRNKAVSYNEQFF	TRBJ2-1	NA	TRBV28	NA
TGTGCCAGCAGTTACTCGATCGCTGAGACCCAGTACTTC	CASSYSIAETQYF	TRBJ2-5	NA	TRBV6-5	NA
TGTGCCAGCAGCTTAGGTACGGCACAGGGTCCGGACTTC	CASSLGTAQGPDF	TRBJ2-7	NA	TRBV7-9	once
TGTGCCAGCAGTTACGGTCCGGGGCTGGGTGGCTACACCTTC	CASSYGPGLGGYTF	TRBJ1-2	NA	TRBV6-6	NA
TGTGCCATCAACTTGGACGGGCCTGGTGGGAATCAGCCCCAGCATTTT	CAINLDGPGGNQPQHF	TRBJ1-5	NA	TRBV10-3	NA
TGTGCCAGCTCAAAGAGGACTGACTCCTACGAGCAGTACTTC	CASSKRTDSYEQYF	TRBJ2-7	NA	TRBV18	once
TGTGCCAGCAGTTTACAGCTAGCGGCAGATACGCAGTATTTT	CASSLQLAADTQYF	TRBJ2-3	TRBD2	TRBV28	NA
TGTGCCAGCAGCGGTGGGGGTGGCTGGTTCTACGAGCAGTACTTC	CASSGGGGWFYEQYF	TRBJ2-7	NA	TRBV9	NA
TGTGCCAGCAGCTACGGGACAGGGGGCAACGCTTATGGCTACACCTTC	CASSYGTGGNAYGYTF	TRBJ1-2	TRBD1	TRBV7-9	NA
TGTGCCAGTAGTACCATTTCCAATGAGCAGTTCTTC	CASSTISNEQFF	TRBJ2-1	NA	TRBV19	NA
TGTGCCAGCAGCTTGGGGACGACAGGGTCCCCTGAAGCTTTCTTT	CASSLGTTGSPEAFF	TRBJ1-1	TRBD1	TRBV13	NA
TGTGCCAGCAGTTTATGGGCTAGCGGGAGATACACAGATACGCAGTATTTT	CASSLWASGRYTDTQYF	TRBJ2-3	TRBD2	TRBV27	NA
TGTGCCAGCAGTTTCGGTACACCTAGCTCCTACGAGCAGTACTTC	CASSFGTPSSYEQYF	TRBJ2-7	NA	TRBV6-4	NA
TGCAGCGTTGAAGATCCTAGGAGGAATGAGCAGTTCTTC	CSVEDPRRNEQFF	TRBJ2-1	NA	TRBV29-1	NA
TGTGCCAGCAGCTCTTCGACAGTTTCCTACGAGCAGTACTTC	CASSSSTVSYEQYF	TRBJ2-7	NA	TRBV5-4	NA
TGTGCCAGCAGTTACCACGACAGGGCCAGGGATGGCTACACCTTC	CASSYHDRARDGYTF	TRBJ1-2	TRBD1	TRBV6-5	NA
TGTGCCAGTAGTATGCCCGGGGGGACCTACAATGAGCAGTTCTTC	CASSMPGGTYNEQFF	TRBJ2-1	TRBD2	TRBV19	once
TGTGCCAGCTCACCGGGACTAACCAATGAGCAGTTCTTC	CASSPGLTNEQFF	TRBJ2-1	TRBD2	TRBV18	NA
TGCGCCAGCAGCCAAGACCGGCCGTCATCTGGGGCCAACGTCCTGACTTTC	CASSQDRPSSGANVLTF	TRBJ2-6	NA	TRBV4-1	NA
TGTGCCAGCAGTGAGGGGGTGGAACTGTTTTTT	CASSEGVELFF	TRBJ1-4	NA	TRBV6-5	NA
TGTGCCAGCAGCTTGGAACTAGCGGGAGGTTCAGGTGAGCAGTTCTTC	CASSLELAGGSGEQFF	TRBJ2-1	TRBD2	TRBV5-6	NA
TGTGCCACCCACGCAGCATCGGGACCTTACAATGAGCAGTTCTTC	CATHAASGPYNEQFF	TRBJ2-1	NA	TRBV10-3	NA
TGCGCCAGCAGCCAGGGCCAGGTCGGGTACGAGCAGTACTTC	CASSQGQVGYEQYF	TRBJ2-7	NA	TRBV4-1	NA
TGTGCCAGCAGAGACAGACAGAACACCGGGGAGCTGTTTTTT	CASRDRQNTGELFF	TRBJ2-2	NA	TRBV7-9	NA
TGTGCCAGCAGCAGGCACCTGGGGATTGGGTACGAGCAGTACTTC	CASSRHLGIGYEQYF	TRBJ2-7	NA	TRBV7-9	NA
TGTGCCAGTAGTAACATTGACCCCTACGAGCAGTACTTC	CASSNIDPYEQYF	TRBJ2-7	NA	TRBV19	NA
TGTGCCAGCAGCGTAAACAGGGAGAGCTCCTACAATGAGCAGTTCTTC	CASSVNRESSYNEQFF	TRBJ2-1	NA	TRBV5-5	NA
TGTGCCAGCAGCAATGGACACAATCAGCCCCAGCATTTT	CASSNGHNQPQHF	TRBJ1-5	NA	TRBV13	NA
TGTGCCAGCAGTTCCTTGGCCGGCCTAGCGGAGTTTTACGAGCAGTACTTC	CASSSLAGLAEFYEQYF	TRBJ2-7	TRBD2	TRBV27	NA
TGTGCCAGTACGATGGGGCGCTATGGCTACACCTTC	CASTMGRYGYTF	TRBJ1-2	NA	TRBV19	NA
TGTGCCAGCAGTCAGGGGACAACCTACGAGCAGTACTTC	CASSQGTTYEQYF	TRBJ2-7	NA	TRBV27	NA
TGTGCCAGCCGAGTTGGTAGCAATCAGCCCCAGCATTTT	CASRVGSNQPQHF	TRBJ1-5	NA	TRBV6-5	few
TGCGCCAGCAGCCAAAGGCTAGCGGACACCTACGAGCAGTACTTC	CASSQRLADTYEQYF	TRBJ2-7	TRBD2	TRBV4-1	NA
TGTGCCAGCAGCTCTGGAGCGGTAACTTGGGAGCAGTTCTTC	CASSSGAVTWEQFF	TRBJ2-1	NA	TRBV7-6	NA
TGTGCCAGCAGCGTATATGCGGGAGGGCCCTACGAGCAGTACTTC	CASSVYAGGPYEQYF	TRBJ2-7	TRBD2	TRBV9	NA
TGTGCCAGCAGCCACAATTTCAGGGATCACTATGGCTACACCTTC	CASSHNFRDHYGYTF	TRBJ1-2	NA	TRBV5-6	NA
TGTGCCAGCAGCAAAGTAGACGGGGGCCGGTTCAAAAACATTCAGTACTTC	CASSKVDGGRFKNIQYF	TRBJ2-4	NA	TRBV21-1	once
TGTGCCAGCAGTTTTGGGGCAGGGTTCACTGAAGCTTTCTTT	CASSFGAGFTEAFF	TRBJ1-1	NA	TRBV27	NA
TGTGCCAGTAGTATTGTGGAACAGGGCCGGGACAAGCAGTTCTTC	CASSIVEQGRDKQFF	TRBJ2-1	NA	TRBV19	NA
TGTGCCAGCAGCCAGAGAGGGGCGGTTCGCGATCAGCCCCAGCATTTT	CASSQRGAVRDQPQHF	TRBJ1-5	NA	TRBV28	once
TGTGCCAGCTCACCGGACAGGTACTACGAGCAGTACTTC	CASSPDRYYEQYF	TRBJ2-7	TRBD1	TRBV18	once
TGCGCCAGCAGCCCGCGCGACCCCTCCTACGAGCAGTACTTC	CASSPRDPSYEQYF	TRBJ2-7	NA	TRBV5-1	NA
TGTGCCAGCAGCCTGGGAGCTCAAGGCACAGATACGCAGTATTTT	CASSLGAQGTDTQYF	TRBJ2-3	NA	TRBV5-6	NA